This entry lists 9 T cell receptor beta chains sequenced from one sample in a study of identical twins. TCRdb reanalysed the 5' RACE reads using MiXCR and keeps one entry per CDR3 protein. Of 200,000 to 250,000 distinct CDR3 sequences listed, 6.5% to 9% are singletons. The data also belong to a second study, concerning yellow fever vaccine responses in identical twins.

What was sequenced was CD8+ T cells sorted from blood. The source of these receptors is a woman younger than 35 in good health.

This clonotype was detected a few times. V usage is TRBV11-2 and J usage is TRBJ1-2; 7 bases agree with TRBD1. After removal of 1 base from V and 5 bases from J, the junction contained 7 bases not matched to a gene. Germline CDR1 reads SGHAT; CDR2 reads FQNNGV. There are 15 residues in the CDR3. Here the CDR3 reads CASSLGPGGEYGYTF. The CDR3 region has the DNA TGTGCCAGCAGCTTAGGCCCAGGGGGGGAGTATGGCTACACCTTC.

The chain uses TRBV12-3 or TRBV12-4 and TRBJ2-5; 8 bases are shared with TRBD1. V was pared by 3 bases and J by 4 bases, with 16 bases of the junction left unmatched. There are 18 residues in the CDR3. The CDR3 loop reads CASSLFSWGQGAGETQYF. CDR3 coding DNA: TGTGCCAGCAGTTTGTTCAGTTGGGGGCAGGGGGCCGGAGAGACCCAGTACTTC.

The CDR3 DNA reads TGTGCCAGCACCCAACTCCCGGGACAGGTAGCGACTGAAGCTTTCTTT. Its translation: CASTQLPGQVATEAFF. J is TRBJ1-1 and V is TRBV7-6, with 8 bases fitting TRBD1. Looked up from germline, CDR1 is SGHVS and CDR2 is FNYEAQ. The CDR3 totals 16 residues. The V segment lost 7 bases and the J segment 5 bases; nucleotides outside the gene matches: 15.

This clonotype was counted only a few times. This sequence joins TRBV3-1 and TRBJ1-1; D unresolved. From germline, CDR1 is LGHDT and CDR2 YNNKEL (reference sequence). The CDR3 is 15 residues long. V lost 1 base, J lost 0 bases, and 9 bases lay in between. The CDR3 bases are TGTGCCAGCAGCCAAGGTTCGGGGATGAACACTGAAGCTTTCTTT. Translation gives CASSQGSGMNTEAFF.

This clonotype was observed a few times. The rearrangement links TRBV12-3 or TRBV12-4 to TRBJ2-7; D call uncertain. Trimming left V 3 bases short and J 0 bases short, with 6 bases between. The CDR3 runs 13 residues. The DNA of the CDR3 is TGTGCCAGCAGTTTGGTAGTCTCCTACGAGCAGTACGTC. Translation gives CASSLVVSYEQYV.

This clonotype was seen a handful of times. The chain employs TRBV24-1 and TRBJ2-3, with no clear D. V was pared by 1 base and J by 4 bases, with 5 bases between. Germline values: CDR1 KGHDR, CDR2 SFDVKD. CDR3 length: 13 residues. CDR3 loop: CATSDLSADTQYF. CDR3 nucleotides: TGTGCCACCAGTGATTTATCAGCAGATACGCAGTATTTT.

This clonotype was observed a handful of times. The rearrangement joins TRBV4-1 to TRBJ2-5, with D unresolved. The ends were cut back, 0 bases at V and 5 bases at J, with 13 bases in the middle. Germline CDR1 MGHRA, CDR2 YSYEKL. The CDR3 length is 15 residues. CDR3 sequence reads: CASSQEPGVRETQYF. DNA of the CDR3: TGCGCCAGCAGCCAAGAACCGGGTGTCCGGGAGACCCAGTACTTC.

This clonotype was counted between two and nine times. This rearrangement joins TRBV2 to TRBJ2-5; the match to TRBD2 covers 10 bases. Per germline, CDR1 SNHLY and CDR2 FYNNEI. CDR3 length equals 13 residues. Germline trimming cut 8 bases from V and 5 bases from J; bases unmatched to any gene: 5. The CDR3 bases are TGTGCCAGCTTAGCGGGGGGCTGGGAGACCCAGTACTTC. Translating it yields CASLAGGWETQYF.

The V gene is TRBV9, the J gene TRBJ2-3; 14 nucleotides match TRBD2. The CDR3 covers 19 residues. Germline trimming cut 4 bases from V and 0 bases from J; bases unmatched to any gene: 10. Germline V CDR1 and CDR2: SGDLS, YYNGEE. The CDR3: CASSPEGTSGSASTDTQYF. Written as DNA, the CDR3 is TGTGCCAGCAGCCCCGAAGGGACTAGCGGGAGCGCTAGCACAGATACGCAGTATTTT.